This T cell receptor beta chain is from a study of monozygotic twins with inflammatory bowel disease. The authors ran two nested PCRs of approximately 17 and 9 cycles on TCRalpha and TCRbeta cDNA. TCRdb reanalyzed the 5' RACE reads and collapses them to one entry per CDR3 protein, without DNA. This sample's table has just over 300,000 distinct CDR3 sequences. Germline V CDR1 and CDR2: SGHTA, FQGTGA. The CDR3 covers 12 residues. The chain uses TRBV7-3 and TRBJ2-7. Specimen: blood. The sequence was collected from a human donor with ulcerative colitis or Crohn's disease, or a healthy co-twin of an affected twin (not recorded which). CDR3 in amino acids: CASTGGSYEQYF.